This T cell receptor beta chain is drawn from a study of blood T cell repertoires in COVID-19. Whole-study context: The study drew acute and convalescent COVID-19 samples from the United States, Italy and Spain.

The germline gives CDR1 SGDLS, CDR2 YYNGEE. The germline V and J ends were trimmed by 0 bases and 6 bases, with 7 bases remaining between them. The CDR3 runs 12 residues. As handled by the study authors: Cell counts per sample came from amplifying reference gene primers. Repertoires were generated with immunoSEQ multiplex PCR, while TCRdb's copy carries only in-frame clones and drops some. V and J calls and clone size follow that table, whereas D and trimming were derived from the DNA. Counted here are some 340,000 clones, approximately 82% occurring once; the ten biggest clones make up approximately 3%.

The chain couples TRBV9 to TRBJ2-7; possibly TRBD2 for D (6 bases). Sample: peripheral blood. This receptor was identified in a man aged 25 to 45 with active or convalescent COVID-19. CDR3 protein: CASSVGRGEQYF. DNA for the CDR3: TGTGCCAGCAGCGTAGGGAGGGGCGAGCAGTACTTC.